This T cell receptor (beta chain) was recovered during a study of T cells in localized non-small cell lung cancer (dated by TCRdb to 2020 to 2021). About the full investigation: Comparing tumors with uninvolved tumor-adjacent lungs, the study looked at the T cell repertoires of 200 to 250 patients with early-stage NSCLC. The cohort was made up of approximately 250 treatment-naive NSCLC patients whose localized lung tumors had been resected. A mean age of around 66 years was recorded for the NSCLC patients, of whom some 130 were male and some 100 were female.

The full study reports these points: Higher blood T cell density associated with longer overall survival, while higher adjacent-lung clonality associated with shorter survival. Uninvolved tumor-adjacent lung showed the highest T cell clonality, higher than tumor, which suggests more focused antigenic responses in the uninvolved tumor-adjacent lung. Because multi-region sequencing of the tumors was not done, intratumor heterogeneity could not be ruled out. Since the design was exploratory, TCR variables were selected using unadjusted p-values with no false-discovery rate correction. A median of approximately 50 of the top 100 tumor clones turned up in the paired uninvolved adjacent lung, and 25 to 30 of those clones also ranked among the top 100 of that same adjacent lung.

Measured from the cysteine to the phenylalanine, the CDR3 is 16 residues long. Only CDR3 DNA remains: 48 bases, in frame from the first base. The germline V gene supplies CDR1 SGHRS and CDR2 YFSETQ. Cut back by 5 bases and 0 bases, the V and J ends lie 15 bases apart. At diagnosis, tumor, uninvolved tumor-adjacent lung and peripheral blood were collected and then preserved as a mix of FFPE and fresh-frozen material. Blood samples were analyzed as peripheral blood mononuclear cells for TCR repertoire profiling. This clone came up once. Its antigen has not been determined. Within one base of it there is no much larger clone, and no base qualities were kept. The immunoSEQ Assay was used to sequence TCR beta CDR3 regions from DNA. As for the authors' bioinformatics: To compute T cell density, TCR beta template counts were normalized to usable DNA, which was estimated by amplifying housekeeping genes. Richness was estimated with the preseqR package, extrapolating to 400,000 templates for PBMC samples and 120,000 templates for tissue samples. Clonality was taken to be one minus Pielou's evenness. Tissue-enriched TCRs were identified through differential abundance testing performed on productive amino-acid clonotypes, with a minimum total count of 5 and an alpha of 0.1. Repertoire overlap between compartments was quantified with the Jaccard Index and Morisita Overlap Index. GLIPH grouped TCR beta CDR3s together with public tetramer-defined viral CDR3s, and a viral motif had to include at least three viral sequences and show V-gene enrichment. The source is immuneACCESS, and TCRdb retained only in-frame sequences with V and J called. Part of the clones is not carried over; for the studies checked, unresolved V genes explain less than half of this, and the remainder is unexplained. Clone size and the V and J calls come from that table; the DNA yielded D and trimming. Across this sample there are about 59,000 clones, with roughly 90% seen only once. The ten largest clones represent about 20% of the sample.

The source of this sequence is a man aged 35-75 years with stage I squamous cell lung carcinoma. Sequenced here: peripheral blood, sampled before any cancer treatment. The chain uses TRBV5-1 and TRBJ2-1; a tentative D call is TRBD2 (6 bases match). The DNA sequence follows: TGCGCCAGCAGATTCCTAGCGTCGAGCTCCTACAATGAGCAGTTCTTC. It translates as CASRFLASSSYNEQFF.